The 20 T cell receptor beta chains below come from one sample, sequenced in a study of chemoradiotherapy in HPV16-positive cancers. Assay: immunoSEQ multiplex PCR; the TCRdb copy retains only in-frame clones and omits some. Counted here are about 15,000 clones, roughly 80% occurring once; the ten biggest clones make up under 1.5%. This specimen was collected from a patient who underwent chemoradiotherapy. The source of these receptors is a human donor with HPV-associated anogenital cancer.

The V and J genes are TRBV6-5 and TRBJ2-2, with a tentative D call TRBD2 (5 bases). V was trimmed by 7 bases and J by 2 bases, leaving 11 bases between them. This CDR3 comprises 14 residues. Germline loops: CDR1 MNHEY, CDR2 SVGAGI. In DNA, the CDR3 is TGTGCCAGCATGGGGAGATCTAACACCGGGGAGCTGTTTTTT. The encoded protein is CASMGRSNTGELFF.

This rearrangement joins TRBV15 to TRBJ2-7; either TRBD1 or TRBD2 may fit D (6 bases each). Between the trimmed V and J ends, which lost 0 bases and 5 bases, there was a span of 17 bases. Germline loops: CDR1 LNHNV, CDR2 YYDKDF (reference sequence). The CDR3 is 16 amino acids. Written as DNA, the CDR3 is TGTGCCACCAGCAGAGATTTCAAGGGGGGCGCCGACGAGCAGTACTTC. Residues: CATSRDFKGGADEQYF.

The CDR3, as DNA: TGTGCCAGCAGTCCCGGGGGGGGTGCCCCTTCCGAGCAGTACTTC. Protein product: CASSPGGGAPSEQYF. The chain carries TRBV6-6 and TRBJ2-7, with 8 bases fitting TRBD2. Germline trimming cut 5 bases from V and 6 bases from J; bases unmatched to any gene: 12. The length of the CDR3 is 15 residues. The germline gives CDR1 MNHNY, CDR2 SVGAGI (reference sequence).

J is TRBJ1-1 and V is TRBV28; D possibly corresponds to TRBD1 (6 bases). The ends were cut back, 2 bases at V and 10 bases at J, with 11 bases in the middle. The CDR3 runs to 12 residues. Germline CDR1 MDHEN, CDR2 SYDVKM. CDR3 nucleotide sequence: TGTGCCAGCAGTTTACGGTCAGGGGCAGCTTTCTTT. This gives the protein CASSLRSGAAFF.

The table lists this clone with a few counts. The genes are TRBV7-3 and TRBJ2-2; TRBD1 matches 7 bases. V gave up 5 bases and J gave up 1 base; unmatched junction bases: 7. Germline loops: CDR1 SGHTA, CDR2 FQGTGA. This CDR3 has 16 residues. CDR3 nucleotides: TGTGCCAGCAGCCCGAGGGACAGTAGGAACACCGGGGAGCTGTTTTTT. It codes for CASSPRDSRNTGELFF.

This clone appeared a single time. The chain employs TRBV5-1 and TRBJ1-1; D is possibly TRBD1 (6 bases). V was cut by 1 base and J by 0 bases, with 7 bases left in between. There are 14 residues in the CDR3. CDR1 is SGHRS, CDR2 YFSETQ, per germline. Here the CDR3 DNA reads TGCGCCAGCAGCTTGACAGGGTTGAACACTGAAGCTTTCTTT. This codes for CASSLTGLNTEAFF.

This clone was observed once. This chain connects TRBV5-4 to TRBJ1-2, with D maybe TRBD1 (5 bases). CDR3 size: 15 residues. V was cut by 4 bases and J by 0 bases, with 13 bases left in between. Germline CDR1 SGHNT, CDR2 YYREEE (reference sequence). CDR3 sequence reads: CASSPGTKANYGYTF. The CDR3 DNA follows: TGTGCCAGCAGCCCCGGGACGAAAGCTAACTATGGCTACACCTTC.

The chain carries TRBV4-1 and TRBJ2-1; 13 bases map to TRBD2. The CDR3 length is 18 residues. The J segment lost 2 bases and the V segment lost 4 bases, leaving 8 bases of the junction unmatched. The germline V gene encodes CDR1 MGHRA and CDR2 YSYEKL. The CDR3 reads CASSLGTSGASPYNEQFF. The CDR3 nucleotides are TGCGCCAGCAGCCTCGGGACTAGCGGGGCGAGCCCCTACAATGAGCAGTTCTTC.

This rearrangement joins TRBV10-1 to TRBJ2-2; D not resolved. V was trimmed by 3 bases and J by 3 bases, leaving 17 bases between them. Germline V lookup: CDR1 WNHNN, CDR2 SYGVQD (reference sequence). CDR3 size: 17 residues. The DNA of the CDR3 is TGCGCCAGCAGTGAAGGCAGTCACCTCACCTACACCGGGGAGCTGTTTTTT. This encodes CASSEGSHLTYTGELFF.

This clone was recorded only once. In DNA form, the CDR3 reads TGTGCCAGCAGCTTAGGGAGAGGGGGCGAGGGCAATGAGCAGTTCTTC. Residues: CASSLGRGGEGNEQFF. The chain carries TRBV7-8 and TRBJ2-1, with TRBD1 identical over 7 bases. CDR1 is SGHVS, CDR2 FQNEAQ, per germline. The CDR3 length is 16 residues. The trim removed 1 base at V and 6 bases at J, leaving 9 bases unmatched.

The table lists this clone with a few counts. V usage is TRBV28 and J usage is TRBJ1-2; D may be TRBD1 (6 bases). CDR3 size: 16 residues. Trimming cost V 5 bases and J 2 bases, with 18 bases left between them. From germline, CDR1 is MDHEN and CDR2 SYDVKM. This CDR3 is CASSPMSVQGNYGYTF. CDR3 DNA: TGTGCCAGCAGTCCAATGTCCGTTCAGGGGAACTATGGCTACACCTTC.

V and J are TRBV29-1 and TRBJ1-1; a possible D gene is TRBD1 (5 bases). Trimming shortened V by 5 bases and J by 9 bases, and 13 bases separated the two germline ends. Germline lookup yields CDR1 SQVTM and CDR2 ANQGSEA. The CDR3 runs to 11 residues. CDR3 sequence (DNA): TGCAGCGTTCCTTGGGGGTCGAAAGCTTTCTTT. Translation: CSVPWGSKAFF.

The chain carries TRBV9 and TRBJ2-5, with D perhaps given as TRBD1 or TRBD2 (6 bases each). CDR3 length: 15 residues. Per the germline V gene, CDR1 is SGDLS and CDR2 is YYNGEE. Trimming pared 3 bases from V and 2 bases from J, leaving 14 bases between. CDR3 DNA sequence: TGTGCCAGCAGCGAGGGGGGACAACATCAAGAGACCCAGTACTTC. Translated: CASSEGGQHQETQYF.

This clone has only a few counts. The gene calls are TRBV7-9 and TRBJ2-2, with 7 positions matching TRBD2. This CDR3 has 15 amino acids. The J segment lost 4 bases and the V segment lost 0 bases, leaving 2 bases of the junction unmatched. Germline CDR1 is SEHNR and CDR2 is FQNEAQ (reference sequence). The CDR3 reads CASSLALAATGELFF. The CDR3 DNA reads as TGTGCCAGCAGCTTAGCTCTAGCGGCCACCGGGGAGCTGTTTTTT.

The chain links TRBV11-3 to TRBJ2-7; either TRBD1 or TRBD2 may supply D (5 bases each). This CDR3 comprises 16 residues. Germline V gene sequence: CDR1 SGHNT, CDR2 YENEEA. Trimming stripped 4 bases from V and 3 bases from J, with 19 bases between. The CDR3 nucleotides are TGTGCCAGCAGCTCACAGGCGGGTGCGGTTTTCTACGAGCAGTACTTC. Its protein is CASSSQAGAVFYEQYF.

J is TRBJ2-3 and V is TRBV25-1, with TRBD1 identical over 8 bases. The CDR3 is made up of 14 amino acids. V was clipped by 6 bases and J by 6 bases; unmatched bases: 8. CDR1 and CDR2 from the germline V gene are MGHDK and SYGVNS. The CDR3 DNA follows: TGTGCCAGCAGCCGGCAGGGGGCTTTGGATACGCAGTATTTT. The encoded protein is CASSRQGALDTQYF.

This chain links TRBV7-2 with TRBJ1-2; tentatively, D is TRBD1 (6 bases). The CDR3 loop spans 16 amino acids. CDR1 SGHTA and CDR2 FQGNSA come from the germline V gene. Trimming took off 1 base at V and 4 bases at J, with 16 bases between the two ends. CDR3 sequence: CASSLGSPTGIYGYTF. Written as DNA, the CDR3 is TGTGCCAGCAGCTTAGGGTCTCCTACAGGGATCTATGGCTACACCTTC. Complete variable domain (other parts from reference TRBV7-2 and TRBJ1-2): GAGVSQSPSNKVTEKGKDVELRCDPISGHTALYWYRQSLGQGLEFLIYFQGNSAPDKSGLPSDRFSAERTGGSVSTLTIQRTQQEDSAVYLCASSLGSPTGIYGYTFGSGTRLTVV.

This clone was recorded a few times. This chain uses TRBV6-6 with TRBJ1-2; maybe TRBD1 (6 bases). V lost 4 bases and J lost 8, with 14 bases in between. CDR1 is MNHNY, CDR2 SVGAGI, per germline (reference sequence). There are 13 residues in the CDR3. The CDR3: CASSSVGGEGYTF. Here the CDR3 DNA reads TGTGCCAGCAGTTCTGTTGGGGGCGAAGGCTACACCTTC.

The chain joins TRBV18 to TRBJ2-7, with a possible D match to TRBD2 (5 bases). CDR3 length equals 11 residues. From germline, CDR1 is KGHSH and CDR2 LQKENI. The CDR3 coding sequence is TGTGCTAGCGAGAGGGAATACGAGCAGTACTTC. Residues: CASEREYEQYF.

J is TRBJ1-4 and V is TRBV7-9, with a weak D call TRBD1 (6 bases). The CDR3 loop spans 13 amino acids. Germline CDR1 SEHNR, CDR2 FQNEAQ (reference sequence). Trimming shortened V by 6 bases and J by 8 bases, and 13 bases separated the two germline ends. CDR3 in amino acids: CASSSLQGEKLFF. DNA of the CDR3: TGTGCCAGCAGTTCTCTCCAGGGGGAAAAACTGTTTTTT.